A single sample is the source of the 9 T cell receptor beta chains below, sequenced in a study of T cells in Graves' hyperthyroidism and ophthalmopathy. Amplified TCR beta CDR3 regions derived from RNA transcripts. When the TCR CDR3 underwent first-round RT-PCR, the HTBI primer set was used. TCRdb redid the calling of the multiplex PCR reads with MiXCR, one entry per CDR3 protein. The profile shows roughly 500,000 distinct CDR3 sequences, about 45% of them singletons. The sequencing input was peripheral blood or thyroid tissue (not recorded which). Receptors were obtained from an adult woman with Graves' disease, either hyperthyroidism or ophthalmopathy (not recorded which).

This clonotype was recorded at least ten times. The chain couples TRBV20-1 to TRBJ2-7, with 7 positions matching TRBD1. The germline gives CDR1 DFQATT, CDR2 SNEGSKA (reference sequence). The CDR3 totals 15 residues. Trimming removed 4 bases from V and 2 bases from J; junction bases left unmatched: 11. The CDR3 protein is CSANPRGQVPYEQYF. Written as DNA, the CDR3 is TGCAGTGCTAACCCAAGAGGACAGGTACCCTACGAGCAGTACTTC.

The chain couples TRBV20-1 to TRBJ1-1; possible D gene TRBD1, 5 bases. Germline V gives CDR1 DFQATT, CDR2 SNEGSKA (reference sequence). Trimming cost V 0 bases and J 6 bases, with 14 bases left between them. The length of the CDR3 is 14 residues. The CDR3 DNA follows: TGCAGTGCTAGAGATCTGACAACGGGGCCTGAAGCTTTCTTT. Amino acid sequence: CSARDLTTGPEAFF.

This clonotype has only a few counts. V gene TRBV3-1 combines with J gene TRBJ2-7; perhaps TRBD2 as D (5 bases). The germline V gene has CDR1 LGHDT and CDR2 YNNKEL (reference sequence). The germline V and J ends were trimmed by 1 base and 3 bases, with 13 bases remaining between them. The CDR3 extends over 15 amino acids. CDR3 sequence (DNA): TGTGCCAGCAGCCAAGCTCCTCTCGGGATCTACGAGCAGTACTTC. It codes for CASSQAPLGIYEQYF.

Many counts were recorded for this clonotype. CDR3 coding DNA: TGTGCCACGGGGGGGGTTTACGAGCAGTACTTC. Its protein product is CATGGVYEQYF. This chain connects TRBV7-9 to TRBJ2-7, with 8 nucleotides matching TRBD2. In germline, CDR1 is SEHNR, CDR2 FQNEAQ (reference sequence). There are 11 residues in the CDR3. J was trimmed by 4 bases and V by 10 bases; bases with no gene match: 3.

The V gene is TRBV28, the J gene TRBJ2-2, with 7 bases fitting TRBD1. This CDR3 contains 15 residues. V lost 7 bases, J lost 3 bases, and 8 bases stayed unmatched. Germline loops: CDR1 MDHEN, CDR2 SYDVKM. Here the CDR3 reads CASTLRQGDTGELFF. The CDR3 nucleotides are TGTGCCAGCACCCTTAGGCAGGGGGACACCGGGGAGCTGTTTTTT.

This clonotype has a count of ten or more. This chain uses TRBV7-9 with TRBJ1-1; perhaps TRBD1 as D (6 bases). V shed 4 bases and J shed 4 bases, with 16 bases lying between them. CDR3 length equals 15 residues. CDR1 and CDR2 from the germline V gene are SEHNR and FQNEAQ (reference sequence). In nucleotides, the CDR3 is TGTGCCAGCAGCTCCGTGGACAGCGGTAGCACTGAAGCTTTCTTT. This codes for CASSSVDSGSTEAFF.

The chain recombines TRBV11-2 with TRBJ2-7; D perhaps matches TRBD1 (5 bases). Germline loops: CDR1 SGHAT, CDR2 FQNNGV. Trimming removed 6 bases from V and 5 bases from J, with 11 bases in between. The CDR3 runs 12 residues. The CDR3: CASSPYRNEQYF. The CDR3 region has the DNA TGTGCCAGCAGTCCATACAGGAACGAGCAGTACTTC.

This chain links TRBV12-3 or TRBV12-4 with TRBJ2-5; TRBD2 matches at 8 bases. V shed 6 bases and J 4 bases; nucleotides not matched to a gene: 10. CDR3 size: 15 residues. The CDR3 loop is CASSSVAGSGETQYF. In DNA form, the CDR3 reads TGTGCCAGCAGCTCGGTAGCGGGATCGGGAGAGACCCAGTACTTC.

This rearrangement joins TRBV10-3 to TRBJ2-7; possibly TRBD2 for D (5 bases). Germline V gives CDR1 ENHRY, CDR2 SYGVKD. V dropped 10 bases and J dropped 2 bases, with 24 bases sitting between them. This CDR3 comprises 16 residues. CDR3 sequence reads: CASIGNHGGGAYEQYF. In DNA form, the CDR3 reads TGTGCCAGCATCGGTAACCACGGAGGAGGCGCCTACGAGCAGTACTTC.